Following are 2 T cell receptor beta chains from one sample sequenced in a study of T cell responses to AZD1222 COVID-19 vaccine (dated by TCRdb to the early 2020s). The time point label, as the study defines it: about 28 days (+/-7) after the second vaccine dose. The library was built by means of the immunoSEQ multiplex PCR assay. In its TCRdb copy, this immuneACCESS table keeps in-frame sequences only and misses some clones. Where compared with another copy, unresolved V genes explain less than half of these, and the others have no known cause. This sample has some 95,000 clones in its table, and roughly 90% of those were observed once. Roughly 12% of the sample comes from the top ten. The sequenced sample was peripheral blood, obtained 28 days after the second AZD1222 dose. All receptors derive from an adult who received the AZD1222 COVID-19 vaccine.

The gene calls are TRBV10-3 and TRBJ2-5; TRBD2 matches 12 bases. In germline, CDR1 is ENHRY, CDR2 SYGVKD. V lost 7 bases, J lost 4 bases, and 4 bases stayed unmatched. CDR3 length: 14 residues. Here the CDR3 DNA reads TGTGCCATCACAGAGGGACTAGCGGGAGAGACCCAGTACTTC. As protein: CAITEGLAGETQYF.

V and J are TRBV20-1 and TRBJ2-3; TRBD2 is a possible D gene (5 bases). CDR3 length equals 13 residues. Per germline, CDR1 DFQATT and CDR2 SNEGSKA (reference sequence). With 3 bases removed from V and 1 base from J, the gap between germline ends came to 8 bases. CDR3 sequence: CSASPEGTDTQYF. The CDR3 nucleotides are TGCAGTGCTAGTCCGGAGGGCACAGATACGCAGTATTTT.